Listed here is a single T cell receptor beta chain. Its antigen is still unknown. This may come from a read error, since a much larger clone is one base off. Making the bulk TCR libraries relied on previously described methods and listed TCR primers. From the PCR reads, TCRdb called clonotypes with MiXCR, one entry per CDR3 protein. The profile shows approximately 550,000 distinct CDR3 sequences, roughly 26% of them singletons. The authors sorted naive CD8 T cells as CD8+CD4-CCR7+CD45RA+. The source of the sample is a study of molecular identifiers for immune sequencing clone quantification. The CDR3 has 14 residues. Germline assignment: CDR1 MGHRA and CDR2 YSYEKL. Trimming shortened V by 3 bases and J by 3 bases, and 8 bases separated the two germline ends. Findings and limits, study-wide: Highly expanded clone sizes could be underestimated by identical TCR molecules that share a barcode. It was shown that clones above 20 RNA copies held over 97% of effector molecules, but under 1% in naive cells.

This TCR derives from a human donor in good health. Some libraries in this study had Jurkat cell RNA spiked in. Specimen: naive CD8+ T cells from blood, with Jurkat cell RNA spiked in. Subset: FACS-sorted CD8+CD4-CCR7+CD45RA+ naive T cells. V gene TRBV4-1 combines with J gene TRBJ2-2; D not certain. The CDR3 sequence is CASSHLSHTGELFF. The DNA for the CDR3 is TGCGCCAGCAGCCATCTATCGCACACCGGGGAGCTGTTTTTT.